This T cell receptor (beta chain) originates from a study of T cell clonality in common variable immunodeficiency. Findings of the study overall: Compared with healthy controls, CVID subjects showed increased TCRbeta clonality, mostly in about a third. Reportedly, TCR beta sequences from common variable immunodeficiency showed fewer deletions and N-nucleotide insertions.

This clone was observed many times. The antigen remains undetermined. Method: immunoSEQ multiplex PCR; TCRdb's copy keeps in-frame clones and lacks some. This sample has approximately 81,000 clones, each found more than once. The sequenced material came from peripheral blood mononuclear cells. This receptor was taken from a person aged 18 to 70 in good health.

The chain's CDR3 is CASTSSRGYNEQFF. Incomplete CDR3 DNA: TGTGCCAGCACCTCGTCGCGGGGGTACAATGAG. The chain has TRBV12-3 or TRBV12-4 and TRBJ2-1; 7 nucleotides line up with TRBD2. The read ends 3 residues before the CDR3 terminus; that terminus is restored from the germline J gene. The CDR3 contains 14 residues. V lost 7 bases, J lost 4 bases, and 7 bases stayed unmatched.